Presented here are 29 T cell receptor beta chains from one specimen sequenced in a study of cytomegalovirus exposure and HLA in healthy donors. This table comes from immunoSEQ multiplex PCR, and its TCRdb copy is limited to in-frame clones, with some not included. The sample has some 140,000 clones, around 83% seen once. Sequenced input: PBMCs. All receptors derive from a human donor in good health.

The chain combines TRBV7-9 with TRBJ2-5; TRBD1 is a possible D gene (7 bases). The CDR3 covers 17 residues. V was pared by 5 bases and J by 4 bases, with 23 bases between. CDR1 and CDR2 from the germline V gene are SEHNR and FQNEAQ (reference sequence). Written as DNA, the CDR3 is TGTGCCAGCAGCCCCGCGGGGTTACAAGGGGGCGGAGAGACCCAGTACTTC. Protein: CASSPAGLQGGGETQYF.

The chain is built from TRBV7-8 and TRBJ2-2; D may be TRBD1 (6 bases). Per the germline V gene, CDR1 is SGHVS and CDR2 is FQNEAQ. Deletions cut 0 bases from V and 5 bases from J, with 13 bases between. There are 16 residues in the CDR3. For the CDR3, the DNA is TGTGCCAGCAGCTTAGCGGGGGCAGGCGGAACCGGGGAGCTGTTTTTT. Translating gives CASSLAGAGGTGELFF. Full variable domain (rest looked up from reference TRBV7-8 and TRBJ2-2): GAGVSQSPRYKVAKRGQDVALRCDPISGHVSLFWYQQALGQGPEFLTYFQNEAQLDKSGLPSDRFFAERPEGSVSTLKIQRTQQEDSAVYLCASSLAGAGGTGELFFGEGSRLTVL.

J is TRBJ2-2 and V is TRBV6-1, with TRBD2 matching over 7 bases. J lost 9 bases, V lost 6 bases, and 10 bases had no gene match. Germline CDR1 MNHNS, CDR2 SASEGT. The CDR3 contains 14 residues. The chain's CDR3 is CASRNPTSIRELFF. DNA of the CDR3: TGTGCCAGCAGAAACCCGACTAGCATCAGGGAGCTGTTTTTT.

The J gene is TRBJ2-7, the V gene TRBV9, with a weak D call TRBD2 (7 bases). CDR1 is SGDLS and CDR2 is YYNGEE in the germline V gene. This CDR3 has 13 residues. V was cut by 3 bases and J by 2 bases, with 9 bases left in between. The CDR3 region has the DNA TGTGCCAGCAGCGGCGGGGGCCCCTACGAGCAGTACTTC. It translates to CASSGGGPYEQYF.

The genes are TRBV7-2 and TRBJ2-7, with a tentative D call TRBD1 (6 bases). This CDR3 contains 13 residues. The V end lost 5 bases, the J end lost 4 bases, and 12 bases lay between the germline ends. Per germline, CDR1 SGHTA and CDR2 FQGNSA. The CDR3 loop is CASSPTGQYEQYF. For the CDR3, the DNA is TGTGCCAGCAGCCCTACAGGGCAGTACGAGCAGTACTTC.

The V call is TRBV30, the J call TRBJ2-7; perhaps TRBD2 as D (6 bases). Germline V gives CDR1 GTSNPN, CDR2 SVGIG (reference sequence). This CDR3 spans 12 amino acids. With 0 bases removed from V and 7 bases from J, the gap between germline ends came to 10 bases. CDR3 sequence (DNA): TGTGCCTGGAGTGTACTTCGGGGGGAGCAGTACTTC. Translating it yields CAWSVLRGEQYF.

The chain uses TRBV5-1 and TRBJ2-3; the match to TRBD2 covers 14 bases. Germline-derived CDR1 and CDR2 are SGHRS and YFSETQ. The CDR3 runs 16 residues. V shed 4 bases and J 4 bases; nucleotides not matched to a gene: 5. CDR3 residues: CASSKRLAGGPDTQYF. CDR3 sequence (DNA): TGCGCCAGCAGCAAGCGACTAGCGGGAGGGCCAGATACGCAGTATTTT.

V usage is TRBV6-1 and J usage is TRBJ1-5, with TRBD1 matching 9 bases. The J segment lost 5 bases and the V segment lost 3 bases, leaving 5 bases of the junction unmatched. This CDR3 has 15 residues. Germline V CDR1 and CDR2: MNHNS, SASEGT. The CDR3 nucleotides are TGTGCCAGCAGTGATCAGGGACAGGGCTATCAGCCCCAGCATTTT. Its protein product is CASSDQGQGYQPQHF.

In DNA, the CDR3 is TGTGCCAGCTCACCAGGAGTAGCGGCAATCTACGAGCAGTACTTC. As protein: CASSPGVAAIYEQYF. The J gene is TRBJ2-7, the V gene TRBV18, with D maybe TRBD2 (6 bases). The V gene's germline CDR1 is KGHSH and CDR2 LQKENI. V shed 2 bases and J shed 3 bases, with 14 bases lying between them. The CDR3 spans 15 residues.

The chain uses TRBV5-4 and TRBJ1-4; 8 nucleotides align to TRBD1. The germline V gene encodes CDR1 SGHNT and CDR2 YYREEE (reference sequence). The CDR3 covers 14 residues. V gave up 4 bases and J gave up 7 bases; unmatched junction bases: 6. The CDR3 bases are TGTGCCAGCAGCGTACAGGGGGTGGGTGAAAAACTGTTTTTT. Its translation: CASSVQGVGEKLFF. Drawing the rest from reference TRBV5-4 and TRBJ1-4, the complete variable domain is ETGVTQSPTHLIKTRGQQVTLRCSSQSGHNTVSWYQQALGQGPQFIFQYYREEENGRGNFPPRFSGLQFPNYSSELNVNALELDDSALYLCASSVQGVGEKLFFGSGTQLSVL.

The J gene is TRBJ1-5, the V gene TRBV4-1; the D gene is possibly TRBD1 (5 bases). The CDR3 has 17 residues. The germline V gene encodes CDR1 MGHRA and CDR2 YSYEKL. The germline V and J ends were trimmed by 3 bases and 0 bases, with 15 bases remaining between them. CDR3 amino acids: CASSHLPLGGSNQPQHF. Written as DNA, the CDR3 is TGCGCCAGCAGCCACCTACCCCTGGGGGGTAGCAATCAGCCCCAGCATTTT.

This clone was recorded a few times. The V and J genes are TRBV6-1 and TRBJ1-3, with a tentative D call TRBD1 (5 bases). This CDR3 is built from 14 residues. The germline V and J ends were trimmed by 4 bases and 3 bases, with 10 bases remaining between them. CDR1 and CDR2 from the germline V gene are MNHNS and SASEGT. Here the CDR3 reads CASSGRQNGNTIYF. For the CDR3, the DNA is TGTGCCAGCAGTGGAAGACAGAATGGAAACACCATATATTTT.

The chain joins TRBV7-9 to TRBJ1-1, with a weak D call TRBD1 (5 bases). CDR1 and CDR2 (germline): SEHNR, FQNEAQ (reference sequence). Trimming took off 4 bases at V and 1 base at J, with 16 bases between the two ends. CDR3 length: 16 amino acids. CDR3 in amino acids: CASSSQRPGQNTEAFF. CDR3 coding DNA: TGTGCCAGCAGCTCCCAGCGCCCAGGGCAGAACACTGAAGCTTTCTTT.

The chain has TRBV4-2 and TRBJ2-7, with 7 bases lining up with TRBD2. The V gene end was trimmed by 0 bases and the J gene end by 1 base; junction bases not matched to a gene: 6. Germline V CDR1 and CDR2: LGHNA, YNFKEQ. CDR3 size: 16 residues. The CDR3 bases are TGTGCCAGCAGCCAAGAAGCGGGGACGCCTTCCTACGAGCAGTACTTC. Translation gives CASSQEAGTPSYEQYF.

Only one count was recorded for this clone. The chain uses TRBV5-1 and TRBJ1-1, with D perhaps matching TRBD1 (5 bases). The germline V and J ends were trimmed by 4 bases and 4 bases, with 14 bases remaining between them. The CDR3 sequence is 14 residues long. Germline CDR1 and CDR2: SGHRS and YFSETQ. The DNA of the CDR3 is TGCGCCAGCAGCCCACTGCAGGGATTCACTGAAGCTTTCTTT. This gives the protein CASSPLQGFTEAFF.

This CDR3 reads CASRSIRGIAYEQYF. The CDR3 DNA reads TGTGCCAGCAGGAGTATCAGGGGGATCGCCTACGAGCAGTACTTC. The V and J genes are TRBV6-6 and TRBJ2-7; 7 bases line up with TRBD1. The V segment lost 6 bases and the J segment 2 bases; nucleotides outside the gene matches: 10. The CDR3 length is 15 residues. The germline V gene encodes CDR1 MNHNY and CDR2 SVGAGI (reference sequence).

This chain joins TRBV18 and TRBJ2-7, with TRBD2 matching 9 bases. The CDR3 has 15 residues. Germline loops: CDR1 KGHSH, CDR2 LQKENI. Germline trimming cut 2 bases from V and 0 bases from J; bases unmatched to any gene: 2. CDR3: CASSPTSGYSYEQYF. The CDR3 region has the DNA TGTGCCAGCTCACCAACTAGCGGGTACTCCTACGAGCAGTACTTC.

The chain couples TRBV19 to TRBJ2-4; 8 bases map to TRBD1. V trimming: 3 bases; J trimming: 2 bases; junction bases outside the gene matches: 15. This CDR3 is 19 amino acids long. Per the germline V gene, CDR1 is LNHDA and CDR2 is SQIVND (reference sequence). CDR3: CASSIPAYRGSFSKNIQYF. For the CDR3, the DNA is TGTGCCAGTAGTATCCCAGCCTACAGGGGGAGCTTTTCCAAAAACATTCAGTACTTC.

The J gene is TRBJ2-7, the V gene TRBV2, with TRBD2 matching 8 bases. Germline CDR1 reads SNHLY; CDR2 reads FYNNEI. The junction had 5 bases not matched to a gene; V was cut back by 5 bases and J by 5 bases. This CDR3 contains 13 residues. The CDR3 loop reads CASSLRTSHEQYF. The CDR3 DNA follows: TGTGCCAGCAGTCTTCGGACTAGCCACGAGCAGTACTTC.

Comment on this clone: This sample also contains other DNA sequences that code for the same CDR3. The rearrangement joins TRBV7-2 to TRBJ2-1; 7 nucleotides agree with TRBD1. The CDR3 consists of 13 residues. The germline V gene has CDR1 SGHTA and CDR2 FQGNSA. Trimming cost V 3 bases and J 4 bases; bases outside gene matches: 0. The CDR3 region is CASSLGQYNEQFF. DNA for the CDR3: TGTGCCAGCAGCTTGGGACAGTACAATGAGCAGTTCTTC.

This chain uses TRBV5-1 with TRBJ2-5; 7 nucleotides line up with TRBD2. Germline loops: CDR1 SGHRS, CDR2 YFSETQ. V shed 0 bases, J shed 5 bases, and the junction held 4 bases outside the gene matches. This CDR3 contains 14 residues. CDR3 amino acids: CASSLVGEGETQYF. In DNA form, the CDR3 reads TGCGCCAGCAGCTTGGTCGGGGAGGGGGAGACCCAGTACTTC. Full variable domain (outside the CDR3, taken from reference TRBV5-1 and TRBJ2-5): KAGVTQTPRYLIKTRGQQVTLSCSPISGHRSVSWYQQTPGQGLQFLFEYFSETQRNKGNFPGRFSGRQFSNSRSEMNVSTLELGDSALYLCASSLVGEGETQYFGPGTRLLVL.

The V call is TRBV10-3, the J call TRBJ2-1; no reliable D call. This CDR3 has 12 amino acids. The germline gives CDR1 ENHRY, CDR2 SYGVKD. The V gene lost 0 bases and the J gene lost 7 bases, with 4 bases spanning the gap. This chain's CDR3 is CAISESSNEQFF. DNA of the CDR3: TGTGCCATCAGTGAGTCATCAAATGAGCAGTTCTTC.

This CDR3 reads CASSEYRTGFGNEQFF. Written as DNA, the CDR3 is TGTGCCAGCAGTGAATATAGGACAGGGTTTGGGAATGAGCAGTTCTTC. The chain has TRBV2 and TRBJ2-1; 8 positions match TRBD1. The CDR3 spans 16 residues. Germline CDR1 SNHLY, CDR2 FYNNEI. J gave up 7 bases and V 2 bases, and 10 bases lay outside the gene matches.

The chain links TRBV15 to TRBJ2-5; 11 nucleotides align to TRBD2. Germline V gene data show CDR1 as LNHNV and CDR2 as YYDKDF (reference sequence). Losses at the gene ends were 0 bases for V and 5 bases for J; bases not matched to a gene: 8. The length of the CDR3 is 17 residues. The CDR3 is CATSRDYSGRAGETQYF. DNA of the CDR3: TGTGCCACCAGCAGAGATTATAGCGGGAGGGCTGGGGAGACCCAGTACTTC.

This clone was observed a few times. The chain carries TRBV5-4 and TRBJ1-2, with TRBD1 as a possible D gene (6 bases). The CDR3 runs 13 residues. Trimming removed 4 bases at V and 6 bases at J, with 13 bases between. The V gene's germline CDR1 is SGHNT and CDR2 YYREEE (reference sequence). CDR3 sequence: CASSVGQKNGYTF. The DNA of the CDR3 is TGTGCCAGCAGCGTAGGACAGAAGAATGGCTACACCTTC.

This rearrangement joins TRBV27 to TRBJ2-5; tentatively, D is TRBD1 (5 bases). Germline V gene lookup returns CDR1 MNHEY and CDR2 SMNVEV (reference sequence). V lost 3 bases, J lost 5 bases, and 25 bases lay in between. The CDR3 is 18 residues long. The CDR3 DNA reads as TGTGCCAGCAGTTTCATGTATAATGGGGAAAGGGGTTCGGAGACCCAGTACTTC. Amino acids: CASSFMYNGERGSETQYF.

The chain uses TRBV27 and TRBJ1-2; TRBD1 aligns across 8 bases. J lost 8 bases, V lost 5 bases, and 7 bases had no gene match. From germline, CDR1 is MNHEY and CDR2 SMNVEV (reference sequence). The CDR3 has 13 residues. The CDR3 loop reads CASSNRTGIGYTF. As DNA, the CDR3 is TGTGCCAGCAGTAACCGGACAGGGATCGGCTACACCTTC.

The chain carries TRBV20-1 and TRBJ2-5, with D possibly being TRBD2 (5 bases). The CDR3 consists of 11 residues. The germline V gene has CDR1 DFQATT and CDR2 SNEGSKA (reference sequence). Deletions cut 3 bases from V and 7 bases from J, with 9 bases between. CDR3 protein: CSARGEGTQYF. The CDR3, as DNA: TGCAGTGCTAGGGGCGAGGGGACCCAGTACTTC.

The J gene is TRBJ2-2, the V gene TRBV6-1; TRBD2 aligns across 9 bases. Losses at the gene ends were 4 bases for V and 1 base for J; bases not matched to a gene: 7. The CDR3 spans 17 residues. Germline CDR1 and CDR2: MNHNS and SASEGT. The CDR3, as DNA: TGTGCCAGCAGTGCTCTTAGCGGGAGACAGAACACCGGGGAGCTGTTTTTT. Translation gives CASSALSGRQNTGELFF.